Included here is one T cell receptor (beta chain) sequence, with context. The protocol was immunoSEQ multiplex PCR, while the TCRdb copy is restricted to in-frame clones and leaves out a portion. This sample has some 300,000 clones, with about 87% found just once. The sample belongs to a study of blood T cell repertoires in COVID-19. The V end was cut by 4 bases, the J end by 1 base, with 13 bases between. In germline, CDR1 is SGHRS, CDR2 YFSETQ. This CDR3 is built from 15 residues. The source of this sequence is a woman in her thirties who had recovered from COVID-19. This chain uses TRBV5-1 with TRBJ2-3; D remains ambiguous. Sequences were obtained from peripheral blood. The CDR3 region has the DNA TGCGCCAGCAGCATGGCTAGTGGTCGCACAGATACGCAGTATTTT. Protein sequence: CASSMASGRTDTQYF.